This T cell receptor (beta chain) came from a study of CD8+ T cells in alopecia areata. Study information: Those treated were given oral tofacitinib at 5 to 10 mg twice daily. The percentage of affected scalp area served as the score of severity for treated patients.

V lost 1 base, J lost 1 base, and 8 bases lay in between. The germline V gene has CDR1 GTSNPN and CDR2 SVGIG (reference sequence). The CDR3 sequence is 14 residues long. cDNA prepared by RNA extraction and subsequent reverse transcription served as the template for sequencing. The assay was immunoSEQ multiplex PCR, and TCRdb's table has in-frame clones only and misses some. This sample yields 200,000 to 250,000 clones, of which approximately 72% are seen a single time; over 1% belongs to the top ten. Study observations and caveats: Scalp samples also contribute reads from the resident alphabeta T cells found in normal skin.

The treatment here: oral pan-JAK inhibitor, 5-10 mg twice daily. Punch biopsies of lesional scalp, plus peripheral blood, were taken from alopecia areata patients. For this clone: The antigen remains undetermined.

This TCR derives from a human donor with alopecia areata. The V gene is TRBV30, the J gene TRBJ1-5; D is uncertain. The material was CD4+ T cells sorted from blood, obtained around week 42, from a patient treated with tofacitinib. The CDR3 nucleotides are TGTGCCTGGAGTGCTCTTGGGAGCAATCAGCCCCAGCATTTT. Translated, it gives CAWSALGSNQPQHF.